This paragraph reports one TCR beta chain. Which antigen it targets is not known. Base qualities are missing; no much larger clone stands one base away. The cohort was made up of around 720 healthy bone marrow donors. All cohort members were sampled while nominally healthy, although unrecorded immune exposures were likely present. The donor tested CMV seronegative and was one of the 352 seronegative cohort members. Every donor gave a peripheral blood sample, and the peripheral blood mononuclear cells from that sample were used for TCR beta sequencing. Genomic DNA was extracted from the blood cell samples with the Qiagen DNeasy Blood Extraction Kit. Inclusive of the bounding cysteine and phenylalanine, the CDR3 is 14 residues long. Solely the CDR3 DNA is kept, with 42 bases framed from the first base. The germline V end is reduced by 0 bases and the J end by 12 bases; junction bases left unmatched: 8. The germline V gene (reference sequence) gives CDR1 as LNHNV and CDR2 as YYDKDF.

This sample was taken from a study of cytomegalovirus exposure and HLA in healthy donors (TCRdb year 2017). For the study in its entirety: In an earlier analysis of 587 of the donors, 250 to 350 Gb of sequence data and 117 million unique TCR beta sequences from about 179 million T cells were reported. Besides the first cohort of roughly 700 subjects, a separate validation cohort made up of 120 different subjects was used. An earlier analysis of 450 to 750 of the donors used high-throughput TCR beta sequencing to judge whether each TCR beta V gene segment behaved as functional or pseudogenic. A later genetic analysis used genome-wide SNP genotypes for about three fifths of the 666 donors, treating that subset as a discovery cohort. Typing coverage differed by locus: A, B, C, DRB1 and DQB1 were typed in roughly 620-640 donors, DQA1 in about 500, DPA1 in 606, and DPB1 in just under 490. All discovery cohort repertoires had been generated using a single sequencing platform. Using immunosequencing, the study profiled T cell repertoires from around 670 subjects and related those repertoires to cytomegalovirus serostatus. Among 300 to 500 genotyped donors of the cohort, an average of about 220,000 unique TCR beta nucleotide sequences was sequenced per donor, of which roughly 17% were non-productive. An early release covering roughly 580 HLA-typed donors comprised around 300 gigabases of sequencing data and tens of millions of unique TCR sequences. HLA typing included class I and class II loci at four-digit resolution. Among the roughly 410 genotyped donors, approximately 82% belonged to the genetic ancestry cluster associated with self-reported Caucasian donors. To predict cytomegalovirus infection status, the study combined high-throughput TCR immunosequencing, statistical association of individual TCRs with disease status, and machine learning. The study was designed to test whether signatures of past pathogen exposure could be identified by cataloging public T cell receptors. The later analysis used no new phenotypic data to find candidate immune exposures, relying instead on TCR beta sequences and their occurrence across donors. Because of strong linkage in the cohort, roughly five DR-DQ haplotypes were treated as single units for association and clustering. Donor age, sex, ethnicity and CMV serostatus were compiled alongside the repertoire data. A later analysis re-examined previously published TCR beta repertoires from just over 650 donors and added high-resolution HLA genotyping to investigate patterns of TCR occurrence. Overall study outcomes, separate from this receptor: In the study, some 180 TCR beta chains were listed as associated with cytomegalovirus. An earlier analysis of roughly 570 of the donors showed that most TCR beta V segments appeared in productive rearrangements either about 90% or about 30% of the time, which broadly matched IMGT annotations. In a later analysis, over 15,000 TCR beta sequences were associated with specific HLA alleles at a false discovery rate of 0.05. Presence/absence analyses assumed roughly uniform sequencing depth across donors, an assumption that may not hold. According to a later genetic analysis, donors in an Asian-associated ancestry cluster had fewer N-insertions in productive TCRs than the approximately 670-donor mean. For the cohort, immune exposure information was limited to CMV serostatus. When HLA alleles, especially DR and DQ, strongly co-occurred, attributing TCR associations to individual alleles was difficult. About 17 rarely observed V segments, including chromosome 9 orphons, were excluded from the earlier analysis of several hundred of the donors because counts were too low. A cluster of highly shared sequence variants was judged likely to be a technical artifact of the sequencing pipeline. Because the 87-base-pair reads could not distinguish some IMGT-functional V segments, including TRBV6-2 and TRBV6-3, those segments were excluded. A few of the identified cytomegalovirus-associated TCR beta chains were confirmed in vitro to be specific for cytomegalovirus antigens. The classifier was reported to diagnose cytomegalovirus status with high specificity and sensitivity in both the original and validation cohorts. Because some donors lacked HLA typing at each locus, the association tests relied only on the typed subset. A later analysis found that most CMV-associated TCR beta chains appeared HLA-restricted, with HLA associations seemingly driven largely by CMV exposure. A further reported finding was that TCR beta sequences accurately predicted the HLA-A and HLA-B alleles for most subjects in the first cohort. While some public TCRs were present in many individuals, most TCR sequences turned up only very rarely across donors. V-gene and J-gene trimming of TCR beta chains was associated with a missense DCLRE1C variant in a later genetic analysis, and the association was replicated in an independent cohort. It was suggested by the authors that the approach could potentially be generalized to other disease states and immunological phenotypes. The cohort was sequenced for TCR beta chains only, and without alpha or paired-chain data the features that could be detected were limited. According to a later analysis, parvovirus B19, influenza, CMV and Epstein-Barr virus appeared linked to several top co-occurrence clusters. In a later analysis, TCR association rates were found to vary across HLA loci, with the most associated TCRs seen for DRB1 alleles and the fewest for HLA-C alleles. In a later analysis, HLA-associated TCR beta chains were found to be more clonally expanded and to have lower generation probabilities than equally common non-associated chains. Correlated functional status among segregating V segments might be attributable to linkage disequilibrium, but an unknown experimental factor could not be ruled out.

The method was the immunoSEQ multiplex PCR assay. The multiplex PCR relied on a mix of 60 forward primers for TCR Vbeta segments and 13 reverse primers for TCR Jbeta segments. A multiplex PCR assay on genomic DNA amplified the CDR3 region of rearranged TCR beta genes. The amplified TCR beta libraries were sequenced on the Illumina HiSeq System as 87-base-pair reads. The authors' analysis ran thus. A later analysis tallied roughly 78 million unique TCR beta chains across the 550 to 850 repertoires, and around 12 million of those chains were shared by two or more donors. To remove PCR and sequencing errors, raw reads were error-corrected and collapsed into unique sequences using a nearest-neighbor algorithm that merged closely related sequences. CDR3 sequences were aligned to IMGT reference sequences to assign V, D and J gene segments. For a sequence to be retained, at least a six-nucleotide match to both a V gene segment and a J gene segment was required. A rearrangement was called productive if the CDR3 had no stop codons and remained in frame with V and J, and every other rearrangement was called non-productive. CDR3 was defined according to IMGT convention as the region running from the second conserved V-encoded cysteine to the conserved J-encoded phenylalanine. Sequences without an unambiguous match to a single V gene segment were excluded from the earlier analysis of 500 to 700 of the donors. In an earlier analysis of several hundred of the donors, a V segment was called functional when productive rearrangements were above 56.7%, and segregating when the standard deviation between donors exceeded 5%. A statistical classification framework was built for diagnosing cytomegalovirus status from the catalog of TCR beta chain sequences. V and J gene assignment, in a later analysis, came from comparing TCR nucleotide sequences with IMGT/GENE-DB human TR gene sequences. The TCRdist pipeline was used in a later analysis to assign CDR3 sequences and most-parsimonious VDJ recombination scenarios. In a later analysis, each TCR beta chain was defined by its CDR3 amino acid sequence together with its V-gene family, and reads without a unique V-gene family were excluded. As a way to deal with suspected cross-contamination and a sequencing artifact, a later analysis dropped 500 to 700 nucleotide sequences that were highly shared and had low generation probability. For each public chain, a later analysis derived a clonal expansion index from normalized ranks of inferred template counts within each repertoire. In a later analysis, generation probabilities were computed using a VDJ recombination model fitted to out-of-frame rearrangements, and the results were checked against IGoR. Hypergeometric tests were used in a later analysis to score TCR-TCR, TCR-HLA and TCR-CMV co-occurrence, with a repertoire-size bias correction applied to the TCR pairs. To estimate false discovery rates, a later analysis permuted the HLA or CMV assignments 20 times. In a later analysis, co-occurring TCRs were grouped using DBSCAN, with TCRdist sequence similarity added in when clustering inside HLA-allele-positive subsets. Repertoires with fewer than 30,000 or more than 120,000 public chains, plus five repertoires with anomalous nucleotide sharing, were excluded from co-occurrence clustering. In its TCRdb copy, this immuneACCESS table keeps in-frame sequences only and misses some clones. Where compared with another copy, unresolved V genes explain less than half of these, and the others have no known cause. V and J calls and clone size are given by that table; D and trimming were obtained from the DNA. This sample holds 110,000 to 150,000 clones; about 80% were observed only once. The biggest ten clones account for roughly 2.9% of the sample.

Sequencing was done on a sample of PBMCs. This clonotype was obtained from a female donor in good health and CMV-seronegative. The rearranged segments are TRBV15 and TRBJ1-5; 7 bases in the middle match TRBD1. The nucleotide sequence is TGTGCCACCAGCAGAGAGGGGGGACAGTCAGACCAGCATTTT. The encoded protein is CATSREGGQSDQHF.